The 4 T cell receptor beta chains in this list originate from one sample, sequenced in a study of shared T cell receptors in the human thymus. This table comes from immunoSEQ multiplex PCR, and its TCRdb copy is limited to in-frame clones, with some not included. The sample consists of some 400,000 clones, over 90% of them appearing once. The sample comprised thymocytes. The source is a human donor.

The chain has TRBV4-3 and TRBJ2-3; D could derive from TRBD1 or TRBD2 (6 bases each). The CDR3 covers 12 residues. V was clipped by 4 bases and J by 8 bases, with 10 bases between them. The germline CDR1 and CDR2 sequences are LGHNA and YSLEER. CDR3 nucleotides: TGCGCCAGCAGCCCAGAGGGGGGTACGCAGTATTTT. Protein product: CASSPEGGTQYF.

This clone appeared a single time. The V call is TRBV29-1, the J call TRBJ2-7; a possible D gene is TRBD2 (6 bases). The CDR3 totals 15 residues. The germline V gene has CDR1 SQVTM and CDR2 ANQGSEA. V dropped 0 bases and J dropped 0 bases, with 12 bases sitting between them. The CDR3 DNA follows: TGCAGCGTTGAAGATCTTGCGGGGAGCTCCTACGAGCAGTACTTC. This codes for CSVEDLAGSSYEQYF.

The CDR3 bases are TGTGCCAGCTCACCCGGGGGCACCCCTACGAGCGGACCACCGGGAGAGCAGTACTTC. It is translated as CASSPGGTPTSGPPGEQYF. The gene calls are TRBV18 and TRBJ2-7; the D call may be TRBD1 or TRBD2 (6 bases each). Germline V gives CDR1 KGHSH, CDR2 LQKENI. The CDR3 has 19 residues. V lost 3 bases and J 7 bases, leaving 31 bases between the germline ends.

The CDR3 nucleotides read TGTGCCAGCAGCTTCATGCTCGGGACTAGCGGGAGAGCAGCAGATACGCAGTATTTT. This encodes CASSFMLGTSGRAADTQYF. The V gene is TRBV7-6, the J gene TRBJ2-3; TRBD2 aligns across 14 bases. Trimming took 3 bases from V and 4 from J; bases not matched to a gene: 12. The CDR3 contains 19 residues. From germline, CDR1 is SGHVS and CDR2 FNYEAQ. The full variable domain, rest sourced from reference TRBV7-6 and TRBJ2-3, is GAGVSQSPRYKVTKRGQDVALRCDPISGHVSLYWYRQALGQGPEFLTYFNYEAQQDKSGLPNDRFSAERPEGSISTLTIQRTEQRDSAMYRCASSFMLGTSGRAADTQYFGPGTRLTVL.